The TCR beta chain described here comes from a study of blood T cell repertoires in COVID-19. Study background: Acute and convalescent COVID-19 samples came from the United States, Italy and Spain. From T cells, B-cell-depleted T cells, or PBMCs came the material, which was cDNA or gDNA.

Original analysis: Reference gene primer amplification gave nucleated cell count estimates. Profiled with immunoSEQ multiplex PCR; TCRdb holds only in-frame clones, not every one. V, J and clone size are taken as reported in that table, and D and trimming were inferred from the DNA itself. The sample has around 60,000 clones, 85% to 90% seen once. Between the trimmed V and J ends, which lost 4 bases and 5 bases, there was a span of 14 bases. CDR3 length equals 14 residues. Germline V gene lookup returns CDR1 MGHDK and CDR2 SYGVNS. The source is a human donor in a cohort sampled during active COVID-19. V gene TRBV25-1 combines with J gene TRBJ2-5; no definite D call. Input material: peripheral blood. The CDR3 here is CASSGTLGWETQYF. The CDR3 nucleotides read TGTGCCAGCAGTGGCACCCTGGGCTGGGAGACCCAGTACTTC.